This T cell receptor beta chain is drawn from a study of graft-versus-host responses after intestinal transplantation. Study overall: Induction using anti-thymocyte globulin, followed by tacrolimus and steroids for roughly 3 years, was given to all recipients. The study's findings and limits: Recipient marrow showed GvH clones, some seen first in ileum or blood. Allograft graft-versus-host to host-versus-graft clonal ratios ran high in patients with graft-donor T cell macrochimerism.

Germline V gives CDR1 MDHEN, CDR2 SYDVKM. Trimming removed 5 bases from V and 3 bases from J, with 16 bases in between. CDR3 length equals 15 residues. Some clones are missing from TCRdb's copy, which holds only in-frame ones; the method was immunoSEQ multiplex PCR. The sample records 84,000 or so clones, approximately 92% being singletons. In the case of this clone: Its antigen is unidentified.

The sequenced sample was unstimulated CD8+ T cells sorted from spleen or lymph node cells, obtained before transplant. The gene calls are TRBV28 and TRBJ1-1; D is perhaps TRBD1 (5 bases). The sequence derives from a human donor who was the organ donor for an intestinal transplant. This CDR3 reads CASSAPQAGDTEAFF. The DNA of the CDR3 is TGTGCCAGCAGTGCCCCACAGGCGGGGGACACTGAAGCTTTCTTT. Together with reference TRBV28 and TRBJ1-1, the CDR3 gives the full variable domain: DVKVTQSSRYLVKRTGEKVFLECVQDMDHENMFWYRQDPGLGLRLIYFSYDVKMKEKGDIPEGYSVSREKKERFSLILESASTNQTSMYLCASSAPQAGDTEAFFGQGTRLTVV.